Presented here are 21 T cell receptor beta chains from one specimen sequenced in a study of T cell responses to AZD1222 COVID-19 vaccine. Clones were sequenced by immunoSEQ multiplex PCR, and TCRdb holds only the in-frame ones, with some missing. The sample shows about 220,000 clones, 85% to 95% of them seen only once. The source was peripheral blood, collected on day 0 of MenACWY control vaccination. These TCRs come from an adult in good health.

This CDR3 reads CASSYLGQGSETQYF. The CDR3, as DNA: TGTGCCAGCAGTTACTTAGGCCAGGGTTCAGAGACCCAGTACTTC. V and J are TRBV6-2 or TRBV6-3 and TRBJ2-5, with D perhaps matching TRBD1 (5 bases). The length of the CDR3 is 15 residues. V lost 1 base and J lost 4, with 13 bases in between. Germline CDR1 is MNHEY and CDR2 is SVGEGT.

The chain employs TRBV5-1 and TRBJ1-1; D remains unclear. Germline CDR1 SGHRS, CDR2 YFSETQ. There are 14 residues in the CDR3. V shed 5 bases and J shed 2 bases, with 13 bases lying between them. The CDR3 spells CASSGGAANTEAFF. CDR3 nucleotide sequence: TGCGCCAGCAGTGGAGGCGCGGCTAACACTGAAGCTTTCTTT.

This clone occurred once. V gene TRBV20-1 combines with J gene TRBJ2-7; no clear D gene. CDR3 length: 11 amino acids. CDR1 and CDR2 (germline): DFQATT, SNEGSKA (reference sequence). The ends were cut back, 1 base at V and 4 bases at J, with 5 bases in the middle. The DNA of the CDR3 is TGCAGTGCTAGAGCAAAGTACGAGCAGTACTTC. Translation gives CSARAKYEQYF.

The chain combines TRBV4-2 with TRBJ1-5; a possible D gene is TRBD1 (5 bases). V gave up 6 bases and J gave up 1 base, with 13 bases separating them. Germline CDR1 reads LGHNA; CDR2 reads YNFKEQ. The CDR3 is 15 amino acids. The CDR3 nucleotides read TGTGCCAGCAGTCGGGGAGGGGAAAGCAATCAGCCCCAGCATTTT. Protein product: CASSRGGESNQPQHF.

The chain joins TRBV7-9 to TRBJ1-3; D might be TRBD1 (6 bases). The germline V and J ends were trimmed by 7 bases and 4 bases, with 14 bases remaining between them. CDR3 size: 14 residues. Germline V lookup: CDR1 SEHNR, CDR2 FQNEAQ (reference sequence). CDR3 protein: CASMRGGSGNTIYF. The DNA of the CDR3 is TGTGCCAGCATGAGGGGGGGCTCCGGAAACACCATATATTTT.

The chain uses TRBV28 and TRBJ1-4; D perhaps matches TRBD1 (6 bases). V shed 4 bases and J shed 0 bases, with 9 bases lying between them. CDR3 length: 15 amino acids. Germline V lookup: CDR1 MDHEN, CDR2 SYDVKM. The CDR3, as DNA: TGTGCCAGCAGTTCGGACAGCGCAACTAATGAAAAACTGTTTTTT. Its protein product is CASSSDSATNEKLFF.

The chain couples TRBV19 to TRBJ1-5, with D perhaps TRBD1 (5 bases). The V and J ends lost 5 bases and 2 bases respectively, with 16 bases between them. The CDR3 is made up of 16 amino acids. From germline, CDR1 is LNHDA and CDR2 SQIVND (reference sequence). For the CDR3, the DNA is TGTGCCAGTAGTCCTTGGGGGGACCGCCGCAATCAGCCCCAGCATTTT. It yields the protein CASSPWGDRRNQPQHF.

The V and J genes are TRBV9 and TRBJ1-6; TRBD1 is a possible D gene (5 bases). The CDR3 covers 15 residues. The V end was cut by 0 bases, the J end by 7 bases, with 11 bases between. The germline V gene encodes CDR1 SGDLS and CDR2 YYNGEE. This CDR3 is CASSVGGRLNSPLHF. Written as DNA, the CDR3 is TGTGCCAGCAGCGTAGGGGGCAGGCTAAATTCACCCCTCCACTTT.

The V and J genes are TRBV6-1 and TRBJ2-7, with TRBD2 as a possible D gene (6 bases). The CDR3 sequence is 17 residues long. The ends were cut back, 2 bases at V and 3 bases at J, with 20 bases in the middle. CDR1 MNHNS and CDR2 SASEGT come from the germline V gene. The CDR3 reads CASSEKPLSPRDYEQYF. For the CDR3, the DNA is TGTGCCAGCAGTGAAAAACCCCTCTCCCCGCGGGACTACGAGCAGTACTTC.

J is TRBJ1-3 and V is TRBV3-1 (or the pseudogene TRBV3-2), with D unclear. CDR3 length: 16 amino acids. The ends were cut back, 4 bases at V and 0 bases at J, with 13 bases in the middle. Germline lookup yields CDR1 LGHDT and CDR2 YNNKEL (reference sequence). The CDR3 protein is CASSPIAGISGNTIYF. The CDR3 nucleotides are TGTGCCAGCAGCCCTATCGCGGGCATCTCTGGAAACACCATATATTTT.

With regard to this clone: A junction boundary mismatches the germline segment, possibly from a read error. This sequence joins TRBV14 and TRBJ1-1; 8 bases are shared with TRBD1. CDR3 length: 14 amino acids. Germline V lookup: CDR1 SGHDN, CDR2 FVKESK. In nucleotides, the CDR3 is TGTGCCAGCAGTGAACAGGGGGTGAAAACTGAAGCTTTCTTT. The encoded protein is CASSEQGVKTEAFF.

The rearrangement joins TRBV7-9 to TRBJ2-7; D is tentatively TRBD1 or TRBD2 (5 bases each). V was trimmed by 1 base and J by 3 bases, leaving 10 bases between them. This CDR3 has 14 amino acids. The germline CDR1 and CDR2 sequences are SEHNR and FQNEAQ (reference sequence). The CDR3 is CASSLGGTFYEQYF. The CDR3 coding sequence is TGTGCCAGCAGCTTAGGGGGGACCTTCTACGAGCAGTACTTC.

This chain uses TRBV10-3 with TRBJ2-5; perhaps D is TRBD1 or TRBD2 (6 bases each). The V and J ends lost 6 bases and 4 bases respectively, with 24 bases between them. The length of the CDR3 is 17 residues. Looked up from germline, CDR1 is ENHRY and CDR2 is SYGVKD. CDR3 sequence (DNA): TGTGCCATCAGGGGGGCAGGCGGCGGGGATTCGTTAGAGACCCAGTACTTC. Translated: CAIRGAGGGDSLETQYF.

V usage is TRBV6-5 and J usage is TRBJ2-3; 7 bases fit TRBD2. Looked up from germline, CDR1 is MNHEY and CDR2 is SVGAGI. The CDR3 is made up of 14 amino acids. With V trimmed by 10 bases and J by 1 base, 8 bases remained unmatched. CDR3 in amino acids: CATQSRGGTDTQYF. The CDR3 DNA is TGTGCCACCCAAAGCCGGGGGGGCACAGATACGCAGTATTTT.

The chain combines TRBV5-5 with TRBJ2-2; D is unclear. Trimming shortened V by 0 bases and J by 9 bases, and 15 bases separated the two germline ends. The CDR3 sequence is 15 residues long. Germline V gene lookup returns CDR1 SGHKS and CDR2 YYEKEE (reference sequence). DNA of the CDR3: TGTGCCAGCAGCTTGGCCGTGGGGTCCGGGCGGGAGCTGTTTTTT. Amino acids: CASSLAVGSGRELFF.

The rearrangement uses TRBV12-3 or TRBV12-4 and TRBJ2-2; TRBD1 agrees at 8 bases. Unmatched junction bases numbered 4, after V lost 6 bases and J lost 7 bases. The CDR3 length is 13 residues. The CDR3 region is CASRTGDHGELFF. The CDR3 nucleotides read TGTGCCAGCAGGACAGGGGACCACGGGGAGCTGTTTTTT.

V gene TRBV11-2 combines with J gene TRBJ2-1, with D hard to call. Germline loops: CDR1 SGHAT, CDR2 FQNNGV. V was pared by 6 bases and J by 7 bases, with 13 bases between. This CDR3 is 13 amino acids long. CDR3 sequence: CASRAALWNEQFF. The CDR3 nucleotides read TGTGCCAGCAGGGCCGCCCTTTGGAATGAGCAGTTCTTC.

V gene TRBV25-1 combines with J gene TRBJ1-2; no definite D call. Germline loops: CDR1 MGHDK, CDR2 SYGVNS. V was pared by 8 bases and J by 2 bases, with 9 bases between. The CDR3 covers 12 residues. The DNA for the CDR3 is TGTGCCAGCTCGTTACAGAACTATGGCTACACCTTC. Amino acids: CASSLQNYGYTF.

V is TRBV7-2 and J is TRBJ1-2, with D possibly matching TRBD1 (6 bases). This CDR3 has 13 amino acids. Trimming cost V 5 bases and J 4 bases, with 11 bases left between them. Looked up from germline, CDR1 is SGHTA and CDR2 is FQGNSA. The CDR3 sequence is CASSVTGTYGYTF. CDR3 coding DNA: TGTGCCAGCAGCGTAACAGGGACCTATGGCTACACCTTC.

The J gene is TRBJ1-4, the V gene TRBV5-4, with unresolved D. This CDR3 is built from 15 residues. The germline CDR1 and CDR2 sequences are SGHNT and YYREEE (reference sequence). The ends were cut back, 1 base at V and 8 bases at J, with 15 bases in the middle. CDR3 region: CASSLNLGSAEKLFF. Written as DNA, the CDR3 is TGTGCCAGCAGCTTGAATCTAGGAAGCGCGGAAAAACTGTTTTTT. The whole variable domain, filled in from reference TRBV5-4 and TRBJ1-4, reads ETGVTQSPTHLIKTRGQQVTLRCSSQSGHNTVSWYQQALGQGPQFIFQYYREEENGRGNFPPRFSGLQFPNYSSELNVNALELDDSALYLCASSLNLGSAEKLFFGSGTQLSVL.

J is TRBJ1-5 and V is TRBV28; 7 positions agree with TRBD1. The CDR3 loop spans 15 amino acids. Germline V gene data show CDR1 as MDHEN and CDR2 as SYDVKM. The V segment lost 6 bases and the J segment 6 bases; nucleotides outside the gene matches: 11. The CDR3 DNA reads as TGTGCCAGCAGCCCTTTAAGGGGGCAGAGTCAGCCCCAGCATTTT. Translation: CASSPLRGQSQPQHF.